This T cell receptor (beta chain) was captured by sequencing in a study of T-cell reconstitution after alpha-beta-depleted transplantation in children. Study-level results: Approximately two months post-transplant, alpha-beta T cells reportedly originated from several hundred expanded graft clones. T-cell counts and diversity at one year post-transplant came mainly from newly produced T cells. Surviving recipient T cells and thymic progenitors underlay high day-60 TCRbeta diversity in some patients.

The CDR3 covers 14 residues. V gave up 6 bases and J gave up 0 bases, with 8 bases separating them. The germline V gene has CDR1 MGHRA and CDR2 YSYEKL. Concerning this clonotype: Its specificity is not known.

Preparation of the TCRbeta library used unique molecular identifiers. TCRdb reprocessed the PCR reads via MiXCR and lists one record per CDR3 protein. Found here are around 45,000 distinct CDR3 sequences, around half of them singletons; the top ten hold around two fifths. This specimen was peripheral blood, taken before TCRalphabeta/CD19-depleted stem cell transplant. The gene calls are TRBV4-1 and TRBJ2-2; D is perhaps TRBD1 (5 bases). The receptor was isolated from a boy under two years old with SCID, due to receive a stem cell transplant. CDR3 in DNA: TGCGCCAGCAGACAGGTCTCGAACACCGGGGAGCTGTTTTTT. Its protein is CASRQVSNTGELFF.